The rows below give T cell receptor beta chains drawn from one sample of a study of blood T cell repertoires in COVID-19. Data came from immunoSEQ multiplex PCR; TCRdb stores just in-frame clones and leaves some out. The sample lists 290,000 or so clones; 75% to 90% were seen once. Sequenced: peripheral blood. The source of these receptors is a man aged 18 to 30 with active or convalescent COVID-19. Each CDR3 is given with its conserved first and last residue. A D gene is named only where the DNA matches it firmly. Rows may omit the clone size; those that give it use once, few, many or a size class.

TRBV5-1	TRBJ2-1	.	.	TGCGCCAGCGCCCAAAGGGGGTTAAGCTCCTACAATGAGCAGTTCTTC	CASAQRGLSSYNEQFF
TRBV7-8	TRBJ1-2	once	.	TGTGCCAGCAGCTACATCCCCCCCCAGGATGGCTACACCTTC	CASSYIPPQDGYTF
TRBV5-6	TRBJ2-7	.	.	TGTGCCAGCAGCTTCTTAAACGAGCAGTACTTC	CASSFLNEQYF
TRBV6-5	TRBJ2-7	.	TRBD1	TGTGCCAGCAGCCGAGGGGGACAGGGCTACGAGCAGTACTTC	CASSRGGQGYEQYF
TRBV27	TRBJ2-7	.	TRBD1	TGTGCCAGCAGTTTACGCCCAGGGGGCTTCGAGCAGTACTTC	CASSLRPGGFEQYF
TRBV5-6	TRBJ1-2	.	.	TGTGCCAGCAGCTTGGGCGGGGACTATGGCTACACCTTC	CASSLGGDYGYTF
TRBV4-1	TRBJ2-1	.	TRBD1	TGCGCCAGCAGCCGGATCTACAGGGGACAATACAATGAGCAGTTCTTC	CASSRIYRGQYNEQFF
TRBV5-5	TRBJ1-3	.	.	TGTGCCAGCAGCTTGGTACTCACCTCTGGAAACACCATATATTTT	CASSLVLTSGNTIYF
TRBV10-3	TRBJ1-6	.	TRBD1	TGTGCCATCCGGAAGGGGGCATTTTCACCCCTCCACTTT	CAIRKGAFSPLHF
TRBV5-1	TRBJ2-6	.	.	TGCGCCAGCAGCTTACCAGGCTCTGGGGCCAACGTCCTGACTTTC	CASSLPGSGANVLTF
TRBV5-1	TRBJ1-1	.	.	TGCGCCAGCAGCATGCAAAACGGGCGGGACACTGAAGCTTTCTTT	CASSMQNGRDTEAFF
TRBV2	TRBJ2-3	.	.	TGTGCCAGCAGTGAGGGAGACAACCAAGGCCCTAACACAGATACGCAGTATTTT	CASSEGDNQGPNTDTQYF
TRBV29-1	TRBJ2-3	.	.	TGCAGCGTTGTGCTTGAGGGTACTGGACTGAGGATCACAGATACGCAGTATTTT	CSVVLEGTGLRITDTQYF
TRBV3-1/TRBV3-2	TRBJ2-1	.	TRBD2	TGTGCCAGCAGCCAGGCCGGACTAGCGGGAGGAGAGCAGTTCTTC	CASSQAGLAGGEQFF
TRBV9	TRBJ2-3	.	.	TGTGCCAGCAGCGTACGAGATCCCCCAGATACGCAGTATTTT	CASSVRDPPDTQYF
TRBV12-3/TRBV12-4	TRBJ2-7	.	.	TGTGCCAGTGGCGGGTTGGGGGAGCAGTACTTC	CASGGLGEQYF
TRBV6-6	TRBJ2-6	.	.	TGTGCCAGCAGTTACGACAGCTCTGGGGCCAACGTCCTGACTTTC	CASSYDSSGANVLTF
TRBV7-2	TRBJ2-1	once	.	TGTGCCAGCAGCGACGGGGTATACAATGAGCAGTTCTTC	CASSDGVYNEQFF
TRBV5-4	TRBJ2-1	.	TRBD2	TGTGCCAGCAGCTTGGCTAGCGGGAGGGCCAACAATGAGCAGTTCTTC	CASSLASGRANNEQFF
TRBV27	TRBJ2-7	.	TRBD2	TGTGCCAGCAGTTTTAGGGCGGGGGGAGGCTACGAGCAGTACTTC	CASSFRAGGGYEQYF
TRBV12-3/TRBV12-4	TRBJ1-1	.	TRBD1	TGTGCCAGCAGCACCACAGGGGTTACTGAAGCTTTCTTT	CASSTTGVTEAFF
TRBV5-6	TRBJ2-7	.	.	TGTGCCAGCAGCTCGACGAATCAGGGATACTCCTACGAGCAGTACTTC	CASSSTNQGYSYEQYF
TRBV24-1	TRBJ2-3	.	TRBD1	TGTGCCACCAGTGATTCACAGGGGGCCGGGGCAGGTACGCAGTATTTT	CATSDSQGAGAGTQYF
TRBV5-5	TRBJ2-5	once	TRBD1	TGTGCCAGCAGCTGGGACAGACCGCCCCAGGAGACCCAGTACTTC	CASSWDRPPQETQYF
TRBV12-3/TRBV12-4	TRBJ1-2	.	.	TGTGCCAGCAGTTTCGACGGGAACTATGGCTACACCTTC	CASSFDGNYGYTF
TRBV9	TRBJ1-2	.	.	TGTGCCAGCAGCGCCAATAACTATGGCTACACCTTC	CASSANNYGYTF
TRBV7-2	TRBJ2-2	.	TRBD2	TGTGCCAGCAGCTTATCCGTCACTAGCGGGGGTCGGACCGGGGAGCTGTTTTTT	CASSLSVTSGGRTGELFF
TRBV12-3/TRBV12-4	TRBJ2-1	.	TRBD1	TGTGCCAGCAGTTTGGGGACAGGGAAGGAGTTCTTC	CASSLGTGKEFF
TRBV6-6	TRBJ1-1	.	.	TGTGCCAGCAGTTACGTAGTGAACACTGAAGCTTTCTTT	CASSYVVNTEAFF
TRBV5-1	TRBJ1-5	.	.	TGCGCCAGCAGCCCAGACGGGAATAGCAATCAGCCCCAGCATTTT	CASSPDGNSNQPQHF
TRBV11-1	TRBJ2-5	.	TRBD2	TGTGCCAGCGGCGGACTAGCGGGTCATGGGACCCAGTACTTC	CASGGLAGHGTQYF
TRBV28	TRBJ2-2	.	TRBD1	TGTGCCAGCAGTTTGGGGGGGACAGGGGGCACCGGGGAGCTGTTTTTT	CASSLGGTGGTGELFF
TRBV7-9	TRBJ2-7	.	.	TGTGCCAGCAGCTGGAAGACAGACTACGAGCAGTACTTC	CASSWKTDYEQYF
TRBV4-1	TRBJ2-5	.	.	TGCGCCAGCAGCCAAGCTCCAGGAAGGGAGACCCAGTACTTC	CASSQAPGRETQYF
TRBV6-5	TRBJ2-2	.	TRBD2	TGTGCCAGCAGTTCTCCCCTTGTTAGCGGGTTCGGGGAGCTGTTTTTT	CASSSPLVSGFGELFF
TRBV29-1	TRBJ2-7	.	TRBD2	TGCAGCGTCGCGGGAGTTCAGACCTCCTACGAGCAGTACTTC	CSVAGVQTSYEQYF
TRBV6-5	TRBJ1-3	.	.	TGTGCCAGCAGTTCCGGGGGGCCCCAAAGCGGAAACACCATATATTTT	CASSSGGPQSGNTIYF
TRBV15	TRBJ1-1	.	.	TGTGCCACCAGCGGACACCTGAACACTGAAGCTTTCTTT	CATSGHLNTEAFF
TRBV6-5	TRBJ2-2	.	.	TGTGCCAGCAGTCGCGGGGCGGCGAACACCGGGGAGCTGTTTTTT	CASSRGAANTGELFF
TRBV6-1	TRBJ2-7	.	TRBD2	TGTGCCAGCAGTGCCACCAGATTGGGCGGGAGGTTCAACGAGCAGTACTTC	CASSATRLGGRFNEQYF
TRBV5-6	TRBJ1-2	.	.	TGTGCCAGCAGCTTCCAGTCCGGCGGTGGTGGCTACACCTTC	CASSFQSGGGGYTF
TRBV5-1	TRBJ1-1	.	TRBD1	TGCGCCAGCAGCTGGACAGGGGATGAAGCTTTCTTT	CASSWTGDEAFF
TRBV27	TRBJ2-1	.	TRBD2	TGTGCCAGCGGCCCACTAGCGGGCAGCTCCTACAATGAGCAGTTCTTC	CASGPLAGSSYNEQFF
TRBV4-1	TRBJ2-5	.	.	TGCGCCAGCAGCCAAGGGGGCCAGGGGTTGGGAGAGACCCAGTACTTC	CASSQGGQGLGETQYF
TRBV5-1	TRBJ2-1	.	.	TGCGCCAGCAGGCTACAGACAGACAATGAGCAGTTCTTC	CASRLQTDNEQFF
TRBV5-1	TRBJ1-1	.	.	TGCGCCAGCAGCAACCCGGGGGGGAACACTGAAGCTTTCTTT	CASSNPGGNTEAFF
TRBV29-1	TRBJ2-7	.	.	TGCAGCGTTGTTGTTAGCTCCTACGAGCAGTACTTC	CSVVVSSYEQYF
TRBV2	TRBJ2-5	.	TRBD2	TGTGCCAGCAGCCGATCGACTAGCGGGACGTTGGAGACCCAGTACTTC	CASSRSTSGTLETQYF
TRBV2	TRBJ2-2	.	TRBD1	TGTGCCAGCTCGGGACAGATAACCGGGGAGCTGTTTTTT	CASSGQITGELFF
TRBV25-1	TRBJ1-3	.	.	TGTGCCAGCAGTGAGGCGGGGCGCTCTGGAAACACCATATATTTT	CASSEAGRSGNTIYF
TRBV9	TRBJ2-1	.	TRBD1	TGTGCCAGCAGCGTAGCAGGGGGTTTTGGTTATGAGCAGTTCTTC	CASSVAGGFGYEQFF
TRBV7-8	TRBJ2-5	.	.	TGTGCCAGCAGCTTAGGCCCGTCAGGGTACCAAGAGACCCAGTACTTC	CASSLGPSGYQETQYF
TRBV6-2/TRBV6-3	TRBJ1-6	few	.	TGTGCCAGCAGTCAAATCGGGAACTCCTATAATTCACCCCTCCACTTT	CASSQIGNSYNSPLHF
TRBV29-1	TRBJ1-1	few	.	TGCAGCGTTGAAGGGGGGGGACAGAACACTGAAGCTTTCTTT	CSVEGGGQNTEAFF
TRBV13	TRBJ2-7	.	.	TGTGCCAGCAGCTTAGCTGGCACCTACGAGCAGTACTTC	CASSLAGTYEQYF
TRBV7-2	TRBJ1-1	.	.	TGTGCCAGCAGCTCCCATCAGGGTCTGAACACTGAAGCTTTCTTT	CASSSHQGLNTEAFF
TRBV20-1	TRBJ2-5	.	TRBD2	TGCAGTGCTAGTCAGGGACTAGCCTTATGGGGAGGAGAGACCCAGTACTTC	CSASQGLALWGGETQYF